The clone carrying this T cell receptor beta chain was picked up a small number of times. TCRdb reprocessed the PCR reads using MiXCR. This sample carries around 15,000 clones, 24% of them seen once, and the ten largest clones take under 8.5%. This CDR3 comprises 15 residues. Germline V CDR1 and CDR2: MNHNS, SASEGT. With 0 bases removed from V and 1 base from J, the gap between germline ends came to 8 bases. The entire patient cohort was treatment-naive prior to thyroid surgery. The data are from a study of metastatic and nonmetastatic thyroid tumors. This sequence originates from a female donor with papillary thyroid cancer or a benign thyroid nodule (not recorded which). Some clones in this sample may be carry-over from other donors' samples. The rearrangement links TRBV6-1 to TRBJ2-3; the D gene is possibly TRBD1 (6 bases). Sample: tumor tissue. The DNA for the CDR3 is TGTGCCAGCAGTGAAGCGGCAGGGGGCACAGATACGCAGTATTTT. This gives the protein CASSEAAGGTDTQYF.